The entry below describes one T cell receptor (beta chain). This entry comes from a study of blood T cell repertoires in COVID-19. Study details: Samples representing acute and convalescent COVID-19 were sourced from the United States, Italy and Spain. Sources were T cells, B-cell-depleted T cells, or PBMCs; the material itself was cDNA or gDNA.

Methods used by the authors: Quantification of nucleated cells was approximated via reference gene primer amplification. Here immunoSEQ multiplex PCR was the method, and the copy in TCRdb shows in-frame clones only, minus some. The V and J calls and clone size come from that table; D and trimming were worked out from the DNA. The sample has approximately 100,000 clones, 85% to 95% seen once. V lost 2 bases to trimming and J lost 5 bases; unmatched junction nucleotides: 8. The CDR3 contains 16 residues. CDR1 is SGHRS, CDR2 YFSETQ, per germline. Sequencing used peripheral blood. J is TRBJ1-4 and V is TRBV5-1; 8 nucleotides line up with TRBD1. This receptor was identified in a man aged 45 to 65 with active COVID-19. The CDR3 coding sequence is TGCGCCAGCAGCTTTGGGAGACAGGGGCGGAATGAAAAACTGTTTTTT. It is translated as CASSFGRQGRNEKLFF.